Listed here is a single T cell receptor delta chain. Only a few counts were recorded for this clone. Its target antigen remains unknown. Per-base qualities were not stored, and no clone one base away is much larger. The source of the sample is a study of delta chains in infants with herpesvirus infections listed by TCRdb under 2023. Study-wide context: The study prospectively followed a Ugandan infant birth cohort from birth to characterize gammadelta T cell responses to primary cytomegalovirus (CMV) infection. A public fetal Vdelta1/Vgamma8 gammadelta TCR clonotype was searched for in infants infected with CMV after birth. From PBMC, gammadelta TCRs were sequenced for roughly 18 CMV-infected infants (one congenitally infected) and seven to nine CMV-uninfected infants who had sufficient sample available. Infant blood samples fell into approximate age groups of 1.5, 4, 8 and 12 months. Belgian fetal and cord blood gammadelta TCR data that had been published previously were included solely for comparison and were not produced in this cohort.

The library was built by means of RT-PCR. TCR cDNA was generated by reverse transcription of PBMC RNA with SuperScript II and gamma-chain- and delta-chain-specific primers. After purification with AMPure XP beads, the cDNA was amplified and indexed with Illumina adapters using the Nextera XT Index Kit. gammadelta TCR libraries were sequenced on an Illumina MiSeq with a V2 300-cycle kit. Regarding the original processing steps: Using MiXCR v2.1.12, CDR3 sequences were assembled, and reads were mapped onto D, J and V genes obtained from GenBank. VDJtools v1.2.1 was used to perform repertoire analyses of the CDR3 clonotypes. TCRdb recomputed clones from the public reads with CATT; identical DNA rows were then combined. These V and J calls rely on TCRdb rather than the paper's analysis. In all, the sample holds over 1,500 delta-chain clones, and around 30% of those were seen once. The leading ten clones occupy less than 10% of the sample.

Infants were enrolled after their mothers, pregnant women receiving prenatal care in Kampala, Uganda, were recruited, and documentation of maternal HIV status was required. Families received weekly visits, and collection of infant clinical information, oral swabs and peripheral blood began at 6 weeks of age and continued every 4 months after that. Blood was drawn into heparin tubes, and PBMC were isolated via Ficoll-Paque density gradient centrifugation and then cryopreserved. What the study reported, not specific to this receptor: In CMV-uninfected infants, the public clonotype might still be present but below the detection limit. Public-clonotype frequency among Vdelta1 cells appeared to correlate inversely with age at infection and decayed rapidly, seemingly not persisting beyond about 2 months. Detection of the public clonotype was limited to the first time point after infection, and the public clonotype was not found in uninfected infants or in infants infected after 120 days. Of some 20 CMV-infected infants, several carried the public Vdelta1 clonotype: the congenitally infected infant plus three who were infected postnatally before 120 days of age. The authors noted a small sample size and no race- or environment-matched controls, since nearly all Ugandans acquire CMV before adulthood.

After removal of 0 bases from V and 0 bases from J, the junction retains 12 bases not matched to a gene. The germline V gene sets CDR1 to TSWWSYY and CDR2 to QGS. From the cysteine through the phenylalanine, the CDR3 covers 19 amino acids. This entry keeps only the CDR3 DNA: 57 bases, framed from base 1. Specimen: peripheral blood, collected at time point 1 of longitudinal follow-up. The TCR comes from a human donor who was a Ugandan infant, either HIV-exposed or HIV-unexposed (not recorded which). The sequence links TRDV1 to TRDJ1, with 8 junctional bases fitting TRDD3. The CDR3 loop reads CALGELGRTGGTYTDKLIF. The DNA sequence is TGTGCTCTTGGGGAACTGGGACGTACTGGGGGGACGTACACCGATAAACTCATCTTT.